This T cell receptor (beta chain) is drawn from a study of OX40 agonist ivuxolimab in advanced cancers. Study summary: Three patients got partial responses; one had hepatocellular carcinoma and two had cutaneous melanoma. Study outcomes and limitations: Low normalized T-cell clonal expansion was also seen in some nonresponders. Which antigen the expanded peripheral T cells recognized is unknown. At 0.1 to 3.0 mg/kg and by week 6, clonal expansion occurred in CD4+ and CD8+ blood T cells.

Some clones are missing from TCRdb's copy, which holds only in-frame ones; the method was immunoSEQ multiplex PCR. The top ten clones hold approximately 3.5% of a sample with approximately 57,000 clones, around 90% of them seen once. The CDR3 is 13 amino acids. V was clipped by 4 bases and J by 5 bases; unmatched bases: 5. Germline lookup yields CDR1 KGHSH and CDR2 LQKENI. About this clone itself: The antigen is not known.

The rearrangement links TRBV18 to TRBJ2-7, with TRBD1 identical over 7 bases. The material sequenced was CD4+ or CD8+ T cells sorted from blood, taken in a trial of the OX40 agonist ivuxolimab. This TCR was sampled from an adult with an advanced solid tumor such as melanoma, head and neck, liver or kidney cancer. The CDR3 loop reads CASSLDRADEQYF. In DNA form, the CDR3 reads TGTGCCAGCTCACTCGACAGGGCGGACGAGCAGTACTTC.